This entry lists 9 T cell receptor beta chains sequenced from one sample in a study of blood T cell repertoires in COVID-19. Produced via immunoSEQ multiplex PCR; TCRdb's table is partial and in-frame only. Counted here are 200,000 to 250,000 clones, over 70% occurring once; the ten biggest clones make up around 3.7%. Specimen: PBMCs or T cells enriched from blood (not recorded which). These receptors came from a woman in her twenties or thirties who had been exposed to COVID-19.

The V call is TRBV6-5, the J call TRBJ1-2, with 8 bases aligning to TRBD1. The CDR3 spans 15 residues. The junction had 10 bases not matched to a gene; V was cut back by 6 bases and J by 4 bases. The germline V gene has CDR1 MNHEY and CDR2 SVGAGI. In DNA, the CDR3 is TGTGCCAGCAGGAATCAACAGGGGGGTCTCTATGGCTACACCTTC. Translating gives CASRNQQGGLYGYTF.

The chain has TRBV10-1 and TRBJ2-1, with TRBD2 matching 8 bases. With V trimmed by 6 bases and J by 1 base, 14 bases remained unmatched. The CDR3 covers 18 residues. CDR1 WNHNN and CDR2 SYGVQD come from the germline V gene (reference sequence). The CDR3 sequence is CASSGAVGLGGSYNEQFF. The CDR3 DNA is TGCGCCAGCAGCGGAGCGGTGGGACTAGGGGGGTCCTACAATGAGCAGTTCTTC.

CDR3 sequence (DNA): TGCAGTGCTAGTAGCAGACTTTTATCTAGCACAGATACGCAGTATTTT. Translated: CSASSRLLSSTDTQYF. The chain employs TRBV20-1 and TRBJ2-3; no definite D call. Germline CDR1 DFQATT, CDR2 SNEGSKA (reference sequence). This CDR3 comprises 16 residues. Trimming took off 3 bases at V and 0 bases at J, with 16 bases between the two ends.

CDR3 loop: CASSYSAPRQGNTIYF. CDR3 nucleotide sequence: TGTGCCAGCAGTTACTCGGCGCCGAGACAAGGAAACACCATATATTTT. J is TRBJ1-3 and V is TRBV6-5; D ambiguous. The CDR3 has 16 amino acids. V shed 0 bases and J shed 4 bases, with 13 bases lying between them. Germline assignment: CDR1 MNHEY and CDR2 SVGAGI.

The rearrangement links TRBV6-5 to TRBJ2-1, with TRBD1 as a possible D gene (6 bases). The CDR3 consists of 13 residues. The germline V gene has CDR1 MNHEY and CDR2 SVGAGI. V lost 7 bases and J lost 5, with 12 bases in between. Here the CDR3 reads CASIGTHNNEQFF. CDR3 sequence (DNA): TGTGCCAGCATCGGGACACATAACAATGAGCAGTTCTTC.

The chain is built from TRBV3-1 (or the pseudogene TRBV3-2) and TRBJ2-1, with D unresolved. Deletions cut 0 bases from V and 9 bases from J, with 6 bases between. The CDR3 has 12 residues. Germline lookup yields CDR1 LGHDT and CDR2 YNNKEL (reference sequence). CDR3 sequence: CASSQERGEQFF. As DNA, the CDR3 is TGTGCCAGCAGCCAAGAGAGAGGTGAGCAGTTCTTC.

The chain recombines TRBV5-1 with TRBJ2-2; 9 bases match TRBD1. J gave up 8 bases and V 0 bases, and 5 bases lay outside the gene matches. CDR1 and CDR2 from the germline V gene are SGHRS and YFSETQ. The CDR3 loop spans 15 amino acids. DNA for the CDR3: TGCGCCAGCAGCTTGGAGGGGACAGGGACGGGGGAGCTGTTTTTT. This sequence encodes CASSLEGTGTGELFF.

This sequence joins TRBV11-2 and TRBJ2-7; 9 bases match TRBD2. V was clipped by 8 bases and J by 4 bases; unmatched bases: 15. Germline V CDR1 and CDR2: SGHAT, FQNNGV. The CDR3 length is 16 residues. The CDR3 spells CASGGVSGRRRYEQYF. The CDR3 DNA sequence: TGTGCCAGCGGGGGGGTTAGCGGGAGACGGAGATACGAGCAGTACTTC.

The chain carries TRBV2 and TRBJ2-3, with 8 nucleotides matching TRBD2. V trimming: 6 bases; J trimming: 2 bases; junction bases outside the gene matches: 7. Germline CDR1 is SNHLY and CDR2 is FYNNEI. The CDR3 sequence is 15 residues long. This chain's CDR3 is CASRRRLASTDTQYF. DNA for the CDR3: TGTGCCAGCAGGAGGAGACTAGCGTCCACAGATACGCAGTATTTT.